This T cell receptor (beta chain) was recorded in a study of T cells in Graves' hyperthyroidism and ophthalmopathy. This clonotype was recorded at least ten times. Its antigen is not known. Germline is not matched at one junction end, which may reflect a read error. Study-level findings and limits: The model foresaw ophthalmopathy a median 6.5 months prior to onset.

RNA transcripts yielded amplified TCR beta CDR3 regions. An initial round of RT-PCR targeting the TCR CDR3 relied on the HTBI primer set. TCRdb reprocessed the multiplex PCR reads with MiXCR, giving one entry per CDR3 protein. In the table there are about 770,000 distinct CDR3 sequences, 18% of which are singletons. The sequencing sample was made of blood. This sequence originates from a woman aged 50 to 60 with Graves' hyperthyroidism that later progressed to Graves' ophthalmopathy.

The CDR3 DNA follows: TGTGCCAGCAGCTTAGAGGGTTACGAGCAGTACTTC. Its protein is CASSLEGYEQYF. This chain connects TRBV5-1 to TRBJ2-7, with a weak D call TRBD2 (5 bases). This CDR3 region has 12 residues. Germline CDR1 SGHRS, CDR2 YFSETQ.